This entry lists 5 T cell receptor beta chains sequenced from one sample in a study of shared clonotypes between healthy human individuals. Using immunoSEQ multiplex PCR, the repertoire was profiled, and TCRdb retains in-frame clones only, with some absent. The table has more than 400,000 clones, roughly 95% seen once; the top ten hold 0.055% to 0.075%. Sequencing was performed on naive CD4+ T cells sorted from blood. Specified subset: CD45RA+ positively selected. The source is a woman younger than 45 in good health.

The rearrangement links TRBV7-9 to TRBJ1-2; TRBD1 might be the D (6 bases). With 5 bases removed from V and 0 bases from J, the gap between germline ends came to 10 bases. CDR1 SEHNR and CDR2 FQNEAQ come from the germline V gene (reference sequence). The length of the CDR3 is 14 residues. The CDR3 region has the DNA TGTGCCAGCAGCCTCGGACAGCCTAACTATGGCTACACCTTC. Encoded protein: CASSLGQPNYGYTF.

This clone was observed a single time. Here the CDR3 reads CASRRFAGRSNYGYTF. The DNA for the CDR3 is TGTGCCAGCAGACGATTTGCGGGACGTTCGAACTATGGCTACACCTTC. V is TRBV28 and J is TRBJ1-2, with a possible D match to TRBD1 (5 bases). Trimming removed 6 bases at V and 2 bases at J, with 19 bases between. There are 16 residues in the CDR3. The germline V gene encodes CDR1 MDHEN and CDR2 SYDVKM.

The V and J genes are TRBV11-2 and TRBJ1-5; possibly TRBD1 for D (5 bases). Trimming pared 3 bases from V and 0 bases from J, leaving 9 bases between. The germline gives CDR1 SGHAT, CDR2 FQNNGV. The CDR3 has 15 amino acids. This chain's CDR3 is CASSFGGDSNQPQHF. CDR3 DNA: TGTGCCAGCAGCTTTGGGGGGGATAGCAATCAGCCCCAGCATTTT.

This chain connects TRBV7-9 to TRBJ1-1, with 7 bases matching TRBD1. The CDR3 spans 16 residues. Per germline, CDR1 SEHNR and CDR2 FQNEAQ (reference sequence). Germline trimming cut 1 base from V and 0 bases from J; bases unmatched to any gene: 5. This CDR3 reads CASSLGGQYMNTEAFF. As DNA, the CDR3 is TGTGCCAGCAGCTTAGGGGGACAGTACATGAACACTGAAGCTTTCTTT.

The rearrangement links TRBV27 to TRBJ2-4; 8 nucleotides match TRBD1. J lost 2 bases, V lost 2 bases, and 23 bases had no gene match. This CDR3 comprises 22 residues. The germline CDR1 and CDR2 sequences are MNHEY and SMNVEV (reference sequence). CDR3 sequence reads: CASSLGGGWGRGRYSTKNIQYF. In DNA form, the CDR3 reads TGTGCCAGCAGTTTAGGCGGCGGCTGGGGCAGGGGGCGATACAGTACCAAAAACATTCAGTACTTC.